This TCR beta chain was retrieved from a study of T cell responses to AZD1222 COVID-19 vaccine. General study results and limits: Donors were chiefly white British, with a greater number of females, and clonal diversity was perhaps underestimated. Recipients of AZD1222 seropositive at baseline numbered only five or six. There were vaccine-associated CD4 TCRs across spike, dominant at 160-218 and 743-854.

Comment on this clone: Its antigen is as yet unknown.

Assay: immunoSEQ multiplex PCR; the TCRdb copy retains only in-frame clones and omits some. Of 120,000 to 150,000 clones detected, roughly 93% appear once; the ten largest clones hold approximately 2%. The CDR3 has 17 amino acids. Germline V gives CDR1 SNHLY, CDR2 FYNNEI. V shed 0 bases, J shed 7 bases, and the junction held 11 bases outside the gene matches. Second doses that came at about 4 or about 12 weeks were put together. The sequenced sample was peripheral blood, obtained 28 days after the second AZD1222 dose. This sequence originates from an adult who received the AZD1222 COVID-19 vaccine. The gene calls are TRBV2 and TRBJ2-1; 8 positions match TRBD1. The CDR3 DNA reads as TGTGCCAGCAGTGAAGCCTTGCCGGGGCAGGGGGCAAATGAGCAGTTCTTC. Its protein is CASSEALPGQGANEQFF.